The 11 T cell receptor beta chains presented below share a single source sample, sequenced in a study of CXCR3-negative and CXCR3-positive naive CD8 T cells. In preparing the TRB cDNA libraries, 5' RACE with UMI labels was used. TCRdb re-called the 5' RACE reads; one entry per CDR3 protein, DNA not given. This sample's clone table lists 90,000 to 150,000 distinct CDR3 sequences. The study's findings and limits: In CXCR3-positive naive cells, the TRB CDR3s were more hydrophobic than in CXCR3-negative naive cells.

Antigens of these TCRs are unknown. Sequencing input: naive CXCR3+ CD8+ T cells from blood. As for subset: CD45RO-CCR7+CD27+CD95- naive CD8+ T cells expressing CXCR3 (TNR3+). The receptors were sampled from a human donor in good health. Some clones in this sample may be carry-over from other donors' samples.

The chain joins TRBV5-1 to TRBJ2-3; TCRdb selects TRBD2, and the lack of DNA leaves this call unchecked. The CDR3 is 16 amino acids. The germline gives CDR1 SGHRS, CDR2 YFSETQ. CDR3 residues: CASSLGSGGLTDTQYF.

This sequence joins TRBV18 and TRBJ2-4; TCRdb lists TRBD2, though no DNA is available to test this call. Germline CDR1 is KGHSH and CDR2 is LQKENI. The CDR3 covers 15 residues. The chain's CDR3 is CASSPLAGEGNIQYF.

CDR3 loop: CSVEKGIEQYF. The J gene is TRBJ2-7, the V gene TRBV29-1. This CDR3 spans 11 amino acids. The germline V gene encodes CDR1 SQVTM and CDR2 ANQGSEA.

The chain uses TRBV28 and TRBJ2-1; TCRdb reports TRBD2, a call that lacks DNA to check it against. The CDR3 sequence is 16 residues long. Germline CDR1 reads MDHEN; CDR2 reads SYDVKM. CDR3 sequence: CASSLAGRAAYSEQFF.

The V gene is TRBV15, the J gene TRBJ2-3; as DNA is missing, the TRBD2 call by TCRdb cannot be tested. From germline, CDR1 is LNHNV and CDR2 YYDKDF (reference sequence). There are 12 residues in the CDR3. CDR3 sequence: CATLAGDDTQYF.

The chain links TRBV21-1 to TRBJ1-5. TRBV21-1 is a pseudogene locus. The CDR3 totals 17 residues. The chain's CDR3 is CASSKAAKLGSNQPQHF.

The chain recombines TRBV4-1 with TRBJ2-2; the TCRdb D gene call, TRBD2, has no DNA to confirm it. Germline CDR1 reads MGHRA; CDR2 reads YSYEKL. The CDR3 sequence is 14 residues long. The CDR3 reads CASRLAGVSGELFF.

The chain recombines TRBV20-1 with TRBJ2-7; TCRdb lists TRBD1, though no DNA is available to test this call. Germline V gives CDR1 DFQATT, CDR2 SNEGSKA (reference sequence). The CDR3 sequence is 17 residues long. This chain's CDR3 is CSARDLELPGPPYEQYF.

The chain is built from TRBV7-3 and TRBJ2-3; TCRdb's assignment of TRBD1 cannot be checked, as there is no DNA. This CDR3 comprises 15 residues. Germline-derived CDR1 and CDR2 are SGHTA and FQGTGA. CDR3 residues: CASSSDSSFTDTQYF.

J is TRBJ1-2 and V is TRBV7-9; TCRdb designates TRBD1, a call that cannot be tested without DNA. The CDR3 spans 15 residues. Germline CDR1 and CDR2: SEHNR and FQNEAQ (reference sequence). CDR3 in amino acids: CASSLEYGTESGYTF.

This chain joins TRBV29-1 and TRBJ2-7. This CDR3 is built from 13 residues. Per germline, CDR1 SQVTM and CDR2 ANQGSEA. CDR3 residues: CSVEDSHSYEQYF.